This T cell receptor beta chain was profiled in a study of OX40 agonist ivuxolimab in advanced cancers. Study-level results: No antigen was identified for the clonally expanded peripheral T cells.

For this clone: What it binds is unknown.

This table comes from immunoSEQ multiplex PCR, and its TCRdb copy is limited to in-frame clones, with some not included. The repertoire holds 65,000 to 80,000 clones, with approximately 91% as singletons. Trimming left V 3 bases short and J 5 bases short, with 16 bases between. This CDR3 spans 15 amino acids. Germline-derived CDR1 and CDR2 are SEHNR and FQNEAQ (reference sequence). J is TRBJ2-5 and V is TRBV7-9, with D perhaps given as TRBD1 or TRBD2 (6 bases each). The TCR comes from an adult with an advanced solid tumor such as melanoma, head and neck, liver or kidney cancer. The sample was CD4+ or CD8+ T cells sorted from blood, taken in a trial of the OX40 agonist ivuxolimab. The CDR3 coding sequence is TGTGCCAGCAGCTTGTTTAGGGGGGCAGACGAGACCCAGTACTTC. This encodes CASSLFRGADETQYF.